This T cell receptor beta chain originates from a study of identical twins. The study, taken as a whole, reports: Twin pairs' shared out-of-frame alpha sequences were enriched in low generation probability. Among beta out-of-frame sequences, excess sharing between twins appeared weaker. Cord blood's abundant beta clonotypes had fewer insertions, unlike memory repertoires.

Trimming took 5 bases from V and 4 from J; bases not matched to a gene: 18. Germline V gene data show CDR1 as MGHRA and CDR2 as YSYEKL. The CDR3 is made up of 21 amino acids. TCRdb reprocessed the 5' RACE reads with MiXCR, giving one entry per CDR3 protein. The sample has 700,000 or so distinct CDR3 sequences, under 9% seen once. A remark on this clonotype: Its antigen is still unknown.

These sequences were also reported in another study, on yellow fever vaccine responses in identical twins.

This sequence originates from a woman between 18 and 29 years old in good health. The sample taken for sequencing was PBMCs. The V gene is TRBV4-1, the J gene TRBJ2-2, with 14 bases that match TRBD2. CDR3: CASSSGYRTSGRLSGTGELFF. Here the CDR3 DNA reads TGCGCCAGCAGCTCAGGTTATCGGACTAGCGGGAGGTTGTCGGGCACCGGGGAGCTGTTTTTT.